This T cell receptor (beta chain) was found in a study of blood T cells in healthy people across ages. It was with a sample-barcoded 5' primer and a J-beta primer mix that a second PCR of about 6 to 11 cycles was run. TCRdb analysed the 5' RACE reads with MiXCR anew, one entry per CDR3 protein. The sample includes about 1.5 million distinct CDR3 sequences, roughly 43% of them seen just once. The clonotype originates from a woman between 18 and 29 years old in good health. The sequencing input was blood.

CDR3 nucleotide sequence: TGCAGTGCTAGTAGAGCGGGCACGAACACCGGGGAGCTGTTTTTT. Its protein product is CSASRAGTNTGELFF. V gene TRBV20-1 combines with J gene TRBJ2-2; D may be TRBD2 (6 bases). CDR3 size: 15 residues. The V and J ends lost 3 bases and 0 bases respectively, with 11 bases between them. Per germline, CDR1 DFQATT and CDR2 SNEGSKA (reference sequence).